This T cell receptor beta chain was recovered during a study of OX40 agonist ivuxolimab in advanced cancers. Some background on the complete study: Ivuxolimab was a fully human IgG2 agonistic monoclonal antibody targeting the costimulatory receptor OX40 (CD134). Intravenous ivuxolimab was administered to patients every 2 weeks at six dose levels: 0.01, 0.1, 0.3, 1.5, 3 and 10 mg/kg. Of the roughly 51 patients in dose escalation, approximately 20 had hepatocellular carcinoma, some 15 had melanoma, 9 had renal cell carcinoma and 9 had head and neck cancer. In the dose-escalation cohort, approximately 82% of patients were male, and the mean age was approximately 60 years, with a range of 23 to 79. Prior anti-PD-1, anti-PD-L1 or anti-CTLA-4 therapy was permitted, and about 40% of dose-escalation patients had received checkpoint inhibitors. Partial responses were achieved by three dose-escalation patients, of whom one had hepatocellular carcinoma and two had cutaneous melanoma. Peripheral TCRbeta sequencing was intended to test whether TCR sequence diversity was altered and clonal T-cell expansion was caused by ivuxolimab. The paper reports the monotherapy dose-escalation portion (N = 52 patients) of the phase I ivuxolimab trial.

The trial excluded patients who had a history of autoimmune disease or were on systemic immunosuppression. Peripheral blood for TCR sequencing was collected from all dose cohorts at baseline, on cycle 4 day 1, and on cycle 7 day 1. The samples were taken from a phase I, first-in-human, multicenter, open-label dose-escalation trial of ivuxolimab. Adults with locally advanced or metastatic melanoma, renal cell, hepatocellular, or head and neck squamous cell carcinoma were enrolled in the trial. CD4+ and CD8+ T cells were sorted separately from peripheral blood before TCR sequencing. For sequencing of the TCRbeta CDR3 region, genomic DNA was extracted from the sorted cells. TCRbeta CDR3 regions were sequenced using the immunoSEQ Assay. TCRdb's version of the immuneACCESS table is confined to in-frame rearrangements and falls short of the full clone set. An unresolved V gene accounts for under half of the shortfall where checked; the remainder is of unknown origin. Present in this sample are 58,000 or so clones, roughly nine tenths of which were seen just once. 12% of the sample is in the top ten clones.

Deletion took 0 bases off V and 3 bases off J, with a span of 13 bases between the germline ends. Via the germline V gene, CDR1 is SGHRS and CDR2 YFSETQ. From the cysteine up to the phenylalanine, the CDR3 has a length of 15 residues. The DNA shown is the 45-base CDR3, in frame from base 1. Comment on this clone: The antigen it binds to is not known. Qualities for individual bases were not recorded, and no much larger clone is one base off.

General findings and caveats noted by the study authors: On average, CD8+ T cells showed more expanded clones than CD4+ T cells after ivuxolimab. Antigen specificity was not determined for the clonally expanded peripheral T cells. Low levels of normalized T-cell clonal expansion were also seen in some patients who did not respond. At doses of 0.1 to 3.0 mg/kg, clonal expansion of both CD4+ and CD8+ blood T cells was observed from baseline to week 6. In the 0.1-3.0 mg/kg groups, partial responders were among the patients with the lowest normalized peripheral clonal expansion, particularly in CD8+ T cells.

This sequence originates from an adult with an advanced solid tumor such as melanoma, head and neck, liver or kidney cancer. The chain joins TRBV5-1 to TRBJ2-7; TRBD2 might be the D gene, on 6 matching bases. Sample: CD4+ or CD8+ T cells sorted from blood, taken in a trial of the OX40 agonist ivuxolimab. The CDR3 protein sequence reads: CASSLDVGEVYEQYF. The bases read TGCGCCAGCAGCTTGGATGTCGGGGAGGTCTACGAGCAGTACTTC.